The source of this TCR beta chain is a study of cytomegalovirus exposure and HLA in healthy donors. The CDR3 extends over 13 amino acids. V gave up 4 bases and J gave up 2 bases, with 8 bases separating them. Germline CDR1 WSHSY, CDR2 SAAADI. 13 Jbeta primers and 60 Vbeta primers were used for the PCR. Profiling relied on immunoSEQ multiplex PCR, and the TCRdb table lists in-frame clones only, not all of them. The table includes some 170,000 clones, approximately 80% detected once. The sequence was collected from a woman aged 50 to 60 in good health and CMV-seronegative. V is TRBV10-2 and J is TRBJ1-1, with unresolved D. What was sequenced was PBMCs. This CDR3 reads CASSVGTNTEAFF. Here the CDR3 DNA reads TGCGCCAGCAGTGTTGGCACAAACACTGAAGCTTTCTTT.